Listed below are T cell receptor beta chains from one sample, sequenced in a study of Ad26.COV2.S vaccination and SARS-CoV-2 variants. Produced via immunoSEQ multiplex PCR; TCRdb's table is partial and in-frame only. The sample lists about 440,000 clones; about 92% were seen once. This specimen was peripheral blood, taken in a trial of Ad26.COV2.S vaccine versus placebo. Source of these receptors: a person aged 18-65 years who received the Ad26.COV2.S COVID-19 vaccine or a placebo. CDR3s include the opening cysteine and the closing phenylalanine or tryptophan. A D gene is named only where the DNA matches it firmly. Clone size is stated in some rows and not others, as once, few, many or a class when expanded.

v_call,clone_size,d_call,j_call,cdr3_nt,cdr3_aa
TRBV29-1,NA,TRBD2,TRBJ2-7,TGCAGCGTTGTGTTCGCTAGCGGGGCCTCCTACGAGCAGTACTTC,CSVVFASGASYEQYF
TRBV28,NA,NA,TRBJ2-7,TGTGCCAGCAGTTTTGACGTGGGGGCAGGCTACGAGCAGTACTTC,CASSFDVGAGYEQYF
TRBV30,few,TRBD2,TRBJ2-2,TGTGCCTGGAGTGACAGAGCGGGGGAGAACACCGGGGAGCTGTTTTTT,CAWSDRAGENTGELFF
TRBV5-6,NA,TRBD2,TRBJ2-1,TGTGCCAGCTGGGGACGGGGAATGGAACTAGCGGGCCGGGCCAATGAGCAGTTCTTC,CASWGRGMELAGRANEQFF
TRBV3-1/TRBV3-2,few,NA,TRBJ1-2,TGTGCCAGCAGCCAAGAAGGGTCATATGGCTACACCTTC,CASSQEGSYGYTF
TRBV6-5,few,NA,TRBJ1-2,TGTGCCAGCAGTAGGGGGACTAACTATGGCTACACCTTC,CASSRGTNYGYTF
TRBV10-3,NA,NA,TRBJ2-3,TGTGCCATCAGTGGCGAGGTGTTCACAGATACGCAGTATTTT,CAISGEVFTDTQYF
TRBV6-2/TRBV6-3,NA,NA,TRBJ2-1,TGTGCCAGCAGTTATCAGCGGCTTCCTTACAATGAGCAGTTCTTC,CASSYQRLPYNEQFF
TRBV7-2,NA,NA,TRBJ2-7,TGTGCCAGCAGCTTAGGTCAGCGGACCCCCGACGAGCAGTACTTC,CASSLGQRTPDEQYF
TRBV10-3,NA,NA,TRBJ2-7,TGTGCCATCAGTGGAAAGGGGAGGAGCTCCTACGAGCAGTACTTC,CAISGKGRSSYEQYF
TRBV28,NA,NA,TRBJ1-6,TGTGCCAGCAGTTTAATGGATTCACCCCTCCACTTT,CASSLMDSPLHF
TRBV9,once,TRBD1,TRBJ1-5,TGTGCCAGCAGCGCAGGAGGACAGGGGACAGGACAGCCCCAGCATTTT,CASSAGGQGTGQPQHF
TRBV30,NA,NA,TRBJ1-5,TGTGCCTGGAGCGAGGGGGGAAGTCAGCCCCAGCATTTT,CAWSEGGSQPQHF
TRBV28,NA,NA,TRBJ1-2,TGTGCCAGCAGTCCTGACGTGAAACTTAATGGCTACACCTTC,CASSPDVKLNGYTF
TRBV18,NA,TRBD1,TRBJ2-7,TGTGCCAGCTCACCAGGGACAGACTCCTACGAGCAGTACTTC,CASSPGTDSYEQYF
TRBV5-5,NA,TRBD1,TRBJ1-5,TGTGCCAGCAGCTCTCGACGGACAGGTAGCAATCAGCCCCAGCATTTT,CASSSRRTGSNQPQHF
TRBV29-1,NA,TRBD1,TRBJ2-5,TGCAGCGTTGAGTTGGGCAGGGGGCAAGGGGAGACCCAGTACTTC,CSVELGRGQGETQYF
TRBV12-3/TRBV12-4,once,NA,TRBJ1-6,TGTGCCAGCAGTTTGGAAGGGGTTTCACCCCTCCACTTT,CASSLEGVSPLHF
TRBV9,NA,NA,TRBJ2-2,TGTGCCAGCAGCCTCGTGGGCGCGAACACCGGGGAGCTGTTTTTT,CASSLVGANTGELFF
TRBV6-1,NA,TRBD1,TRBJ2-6,TGTGCCAGCAGTGACCAGACAGGGGGCCCTGGCTCTGGGGCCAACGTCCTGACTTTC,CASSDQTGGPGSGANVLTF
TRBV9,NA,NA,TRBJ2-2,TGTGCCAGCAGCGTAGCGGCGGCCGGGGAGCTGTTTTTT,CASSVAAAGELFF
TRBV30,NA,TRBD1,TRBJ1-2,TGTGCCTGGAGTGACCGGGACAGGGTGCATACCTTC,CAWSDRDRVHTF
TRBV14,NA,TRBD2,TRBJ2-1,TGTGCCAGCAGCCCTGGACTAGCGGGCTACAATGAGCAGTTCTTC,CASSPGLAGYNEQFF
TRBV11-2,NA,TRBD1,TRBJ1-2,TGTGCCAGCAGCTTTGGGGACAGAAGCTATGGCTACACCTTC,CASSFGDRSYGYTF
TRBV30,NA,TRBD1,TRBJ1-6,TGTGCCTGGAGTCCCGGACAGGGGGCCGGTAATTCACCCCTCCACTTT,CAWSPGQGAGNSPLHF
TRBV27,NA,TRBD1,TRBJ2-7,TGTGCCAGCAGTTTATTTGAACCGGGACAGGGGTCCTACGAGCAGTACTTC,CASSLFEPGQGSYEQYF
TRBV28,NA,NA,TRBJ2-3,TGTGCCAGCAGCCCCGAGGTCGATACGCAGTATTTT,CASSPEVDTQYF
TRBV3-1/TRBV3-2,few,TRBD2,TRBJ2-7,TGTGCCAGCAGCCTAGCGGGAGGGAGAGACGAGCAGTACTTC,CASSLAGGRDEQYF
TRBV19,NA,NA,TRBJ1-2,TGTGCCAGTAGTCCCTCCTCGGTTGGAGGCTATGGCTACACCTTC,CASSPSSVGGYGYTF
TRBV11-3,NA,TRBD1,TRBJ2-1,TGTGCCAGCAGCTTAGGAGCGACAGGGGGGAATGAGCAGTTCTTC,CASSLGATGGNEQFF
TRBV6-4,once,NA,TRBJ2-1,TGTGCCAGCTACAATGAGCAGTTCTTC,CASYNEQFF
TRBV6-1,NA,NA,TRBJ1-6,TGTGCCAGCAGTGATTATCAGGAGGATTCACCCCTCCACTTT,CASSDYQEDSPLHF
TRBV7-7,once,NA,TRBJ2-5,TGTGCTAGCAGCTCAAAGGGCAGGGGAGAGACCCAGTACTTC,CASSSKGRGETQYF
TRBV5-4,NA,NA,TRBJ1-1,TGTGCCAGCATAGCTTCGTCCCCGCGCACTGAAGCTTTCTTT,CASIASSPRTEAFF
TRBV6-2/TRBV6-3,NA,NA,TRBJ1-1,TGTGCCAGCAGTTGGGACCAAGGGGGTACTGAAGCTTTCTTT,CASSWDQGGTEAFF
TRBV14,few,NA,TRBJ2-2,TGTGCCAGCAGCCAAGGTGCGCTCCGGGAGCTGTTTTTT,CASSQGALRELFF
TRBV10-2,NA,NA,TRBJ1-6,TGCGCCAGCACCCATACCGGGACGGCGAATTCACCCCTCCACTTT,CASTHTGTANSPLHF
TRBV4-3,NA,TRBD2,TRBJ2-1,TGCGCCAGCAGCCAAGTAGGTCTAGCGGGATTTGAGCAGTTCTTC,CASSQVGLAGFEQFF
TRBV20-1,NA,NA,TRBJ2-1,TGCAGTGCTAGTAGGAGACTAGGAGGAGTAGATGAGCAGTTCTTC,CSASRRLGGVDEQFF
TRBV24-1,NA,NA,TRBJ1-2,TGTGCCACCAGTGATTTGGCCGGCCGGCACACCTTC,CATSDLAGRHTF
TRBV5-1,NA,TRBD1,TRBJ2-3,TGCGCCAGCAGCTTGGGATCACAGGGGGCGAGAAGCACAGATACGCAGTATTTT,CASSLGSQGARSTDTQYF
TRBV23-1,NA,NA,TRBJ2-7,TGCGCCAGCAGTCGCCGGTACTCCTACGAGCAGTACTTC,CASSRRYSYEQYF
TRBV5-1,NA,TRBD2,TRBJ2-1,TGCGCCAGCAGCCCGGTGACTATCCTGGGAGGGGGACTTTACGGACTAGCGGGATACAATGAGCAGTTCTTC,CASSPVTILGGGLYGLAGYNEQFF
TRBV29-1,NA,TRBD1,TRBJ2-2,TGCAGCATCACAGGGGGCGCGAACACCGGGGAGCTGTTTTTT,CSITGGANTGELFF
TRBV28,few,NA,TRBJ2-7,TGTGCCAGCAGTTTATGGGACAGCTCCTACGAGCAGTACTTC,CASSLWDSSYEQYF
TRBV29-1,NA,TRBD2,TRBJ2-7,TGCAGCGTGGTCCTCGGGACTAGCGGGAGGTACGAGCAGTACTTC,CSVVLGTSGRYEQYF
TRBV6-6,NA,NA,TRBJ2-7,TGTGCCAGCAGTTACATGGGGGCGCCCTACGAGCAGTACTTC,CASSYMGAPYEQYF
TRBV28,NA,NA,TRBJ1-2,TGTGCCAGCAATAAGGGGAGGGGGAACTATGGCTACACCTTC,CASNKGRGNYGYTF
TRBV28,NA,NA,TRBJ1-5,TGTGCCAGCAGTTTATCCCTGGGGGAGATCAATCAGCCCCAGCATTTT,CASSLSLGEINQPQHF
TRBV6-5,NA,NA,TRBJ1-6,TGTGCCAGCAGTTACGGCAGGGACGGCGGTATTTCACCCCTCCACTTT,CASSYGRDGGISPLHF
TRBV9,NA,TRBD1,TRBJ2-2,TGTGCCAGCGCAGGGGGTTCCGGGGAGCTGTTTTTT,CASAGGSGELFF
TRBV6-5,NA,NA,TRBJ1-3,TGTGCCAGCAGTCGGGACTCATGGGACACCATATATTTT,CASSRDSWDTIYF
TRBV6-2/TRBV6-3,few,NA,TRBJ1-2,TGTGCCAGCAGTTACTCTTCTTTGACGGGGGCCCGAAACTATGGCTACACCTTC,CASSYSSLTGARNYGYTF
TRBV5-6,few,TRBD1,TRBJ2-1,TGTGCCAGCAGCAGCAACAGGGGAATGGGGTACAATGAGCAGTTCTTC,CASSSNRGMGYNEQFF
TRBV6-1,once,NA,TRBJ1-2,TGTGCCAGCAGTGAAGTCAAACCAGAAGACTTCTACACCTTC,CASSEVKPEDFYTF
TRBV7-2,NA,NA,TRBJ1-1,TGTGCCAGCAGCCCAGGGGTTATGAACACTGAAGCTTTCTTT,CASSPGVMNTEAFF
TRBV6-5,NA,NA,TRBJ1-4,TGTGCCAGCAGACCGAGAGTTAATGAAAAACTGTTTTTT,CASRPRVNEKLFF
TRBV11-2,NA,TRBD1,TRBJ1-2,TGTGCCAGCAGCCCGAGGGACAGGGGACGGGATGGCTACACCTTC,CASSPRDRGRDGYTF
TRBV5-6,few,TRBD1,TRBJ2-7,TGTGCCAGCAGCTATGGGACAGGGTCGCTCGAGCAGTACTTC,CASSYGTGSLEQYF